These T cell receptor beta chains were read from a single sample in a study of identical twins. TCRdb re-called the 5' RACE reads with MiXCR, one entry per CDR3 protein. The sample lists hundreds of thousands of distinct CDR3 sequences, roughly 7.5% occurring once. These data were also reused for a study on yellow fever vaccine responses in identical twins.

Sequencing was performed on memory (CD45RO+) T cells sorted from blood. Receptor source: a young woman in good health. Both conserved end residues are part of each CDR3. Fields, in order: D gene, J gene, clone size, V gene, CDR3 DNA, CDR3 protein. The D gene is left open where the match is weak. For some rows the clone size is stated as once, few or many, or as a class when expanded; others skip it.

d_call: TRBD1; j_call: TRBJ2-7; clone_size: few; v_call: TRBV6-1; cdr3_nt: TGTGCCAGCAGCCAACCCGACAGGGTTCCCTACGAGCAGTACTTC; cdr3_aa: CASSQPDRVPYEQYF
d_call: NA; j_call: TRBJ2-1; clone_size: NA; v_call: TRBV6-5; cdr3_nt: TGTGCCACAAAAAGGGGGGAGGGGCGGTTCTTC; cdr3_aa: CATKRGEGRFF
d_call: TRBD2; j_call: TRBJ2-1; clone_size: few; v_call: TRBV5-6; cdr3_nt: TGTGCCAGCAGCTCAAAGGGGCTAGCGGGGGACAATGAGCAGTTCTTC; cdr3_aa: CASSSKGLAGDNEQFF
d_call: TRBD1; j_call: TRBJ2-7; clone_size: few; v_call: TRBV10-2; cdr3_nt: TGCGCCACCCGAATGACAGGGGACTACGAGCAGTACTTC; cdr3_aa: CATRMTGDYEQYF
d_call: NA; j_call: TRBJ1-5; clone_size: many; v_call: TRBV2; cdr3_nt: TGTGCCAGCAGTGATGACGGGGGTAATCAGCCCCAGCATTTT; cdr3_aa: CASSDDGGNQPQHF
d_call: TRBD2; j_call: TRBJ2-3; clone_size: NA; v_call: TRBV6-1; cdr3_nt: TGTGCCAGCGGTAACGGCGGGGGGGCCGATACGCAGTATTTT; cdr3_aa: CASGNGGGADTQYF
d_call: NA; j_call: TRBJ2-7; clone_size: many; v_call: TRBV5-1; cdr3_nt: TGCGCCAGCAGCGTAAGCACGGAGATACAGTACTTC; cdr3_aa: CASSVSTEIQYF
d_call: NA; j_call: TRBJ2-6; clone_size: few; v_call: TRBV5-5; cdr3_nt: TGTGCCAGCAGCTGGGCCCGGACTGTCATGGGGGGGGCCAACGTCCTGACTTTC; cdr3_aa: CASSWARTVMGGANVLTF
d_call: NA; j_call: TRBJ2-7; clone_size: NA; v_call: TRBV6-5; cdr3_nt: TGTGCCAGCAGTTACGGGGACAATTACGAGCAGTACTTC; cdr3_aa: CASSYGDNYEQYF
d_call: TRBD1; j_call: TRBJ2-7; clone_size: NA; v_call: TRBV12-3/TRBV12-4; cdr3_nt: TGTGCCAGCAGTTCCACAGGGGGCACCTACGAGCAGTACTTC; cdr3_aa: CASSSTGGTYEQYF
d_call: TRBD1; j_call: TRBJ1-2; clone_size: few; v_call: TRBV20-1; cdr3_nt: TGCAGTGCTCTGGACAGGGGAGGCGGCTACACCTTC; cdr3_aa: CSALDRGGGYTF
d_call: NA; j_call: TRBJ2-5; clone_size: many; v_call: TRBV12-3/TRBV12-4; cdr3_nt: TGTGCCAGCAGTTTAATAGAAGAGACCCAGTACTTC; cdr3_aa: CASSLIEETQYF
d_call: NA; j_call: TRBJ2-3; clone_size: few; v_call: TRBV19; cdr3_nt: TGTGCCAGTAGTATAGGTGGATTCACAGATACGCAGTATTTT; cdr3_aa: CASSIGGFTDTQYF
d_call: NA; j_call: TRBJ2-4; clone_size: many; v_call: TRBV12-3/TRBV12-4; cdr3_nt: TGTGCCAGCAGTTTCGGGGGTCTAGCCAAAAACATTCAGTACTTC; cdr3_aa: CASSFGGLAKNIQYF